The clone carrying this TCR beta chain was detected ten times or more. The antigen is not known. The data derive from a study of T cells in Graves' hyperthyroidism and ophthalmopathy. For the study at large: Peripheral blood was acquired at first diagnosis, ahead of any therapy whatsoever. General observations from the study: The model made its ophthalmopathy prediction, and onset followed a median about 6 months later.

Amplified regions were TCR beta CDR3 sequences from RNA transcripts. In the first-round RT-PCR of the TCR CDR3, the HTBI primer set was used. TCRdb ran MiXCR on the multiplex PCR reads and lists one entry per CDR3 protein. Among around 580,000 distinct CDR3 sequences listed, over 15% were seen once. V shed 0 bases and J 7 bases; nucleotides not matched to a gene: 8. CDR3 length: 16 amino acids. The germline V gene encodes CDR1 MNHNS and CDR2 SASEGT. These patients, aged 18 to 65, had recently diagnosed hyperthyroidism lasting under 2 months. The authors took PBMCs from 7.5 to 10 ml fresh peripheral blood.

Source material: blood. The receptor comes from a woman aged 18 to 35 with Graves' hyperthyroidism. The chain has TRBV6-1 and TRBJ1-5, with 8 bases aligning to TRBD1. CDR3 nucleotide sequence: TGTGCCAGCAGTGAAGCGATTGGGACAGGCTCCCAGCCCCAGCATTTT. It translates to CASSEAIGTGSQPQHF.